The clone carrying this TCR beta chain was counted at least ten times. Its antigen is currently unknown. The investigators amplified TCR beta CDR3 regions from RNA transcripts. A set of HTBI primers served as the primers for a first-round RT-PCR of the TCR CDR3. TCRdb independently ran MiXCR on the multiplex PCR reads; one entry per CDR3 protein. The table lists 300,000 or so distinct CDR3 sequences, around a fifth of them singletons. PBMCs were obtained from under 13 ml fresh peripheral blood. The entry originates in a study of T cells in Graves' hyperthyroidism and ophthalmopathy. Study findings and constraints: Most expanded thyroid clonotypes above 0.001 also appeared in blood. Ophthalmopathy was distinguished from stable hyperthyroidism by 13 V-J signatures.

The source of this sequence is a woman aged 45-60 years with Graves' hyperthyroidism. The sequencing sample was made of blood.

CDR3 nucleotide sequence: TGTGCCAGCAGTAAGGACGGATGGAGCTCCTACGAGCAGTACTTC. Amino acids: CASSKDGWSSYEQYF. The chain employs TRBV27 and TRBJ2-7; D is unresolved. Deletions cut 5 bases from V and 0 bases from J, with 14 bases between. The CDR3 has 15 residues. Germline lookup yields CDR1 MNHEY and CDR2 SMNVEV (reference sequence).